These T cell receptor beta chains were read from a single sample in a study of CD8+CD57+ T cells in acquired aplastic anemia. TCRdb re-derived calls from the reads in MiXCR, one entry per CDR3 protein. The profile shows some 120,000 distinct CDR3 sequences, about 40% of them singletons. The sample comprised sorted CD4+, CD8+, or CD8+CD57+ T cells (not recorded which) from PBMCs. The receptors were gathered from a human donor with aplastic anemia. Both conserved end residues are trimmed from each CDR3. D genes are given only for firm matches.

D	J	V	CDR3
NA	TRBJ2-3	TRBV6-1	ASSDSLGLDTQY
NA	TRBJ1-2	TRBV7-9	ASSSWGDGYT
NA	TRBJ1-2	TRBV19	ASRGTVYGYT
NA	TRBJ2-5	TRBV5-1	ASNQETQY
TRBD1	TRBJ1-1	TRBV6-1	AISTGGNTEAF
NA	TRBJ2-3	TRBV10-3	AISEFPQY
NA	TRBJ1-5	TRBV28	ASGSQPQH
TRBD1	TRBJ1-6	TRBV19	ASSSPGQGVGTLH
NA	TRBJ2-3	TRBV7-3	ASSFDRGNTDTQY
NA	TRBJ1-1	TRBV10-3	ASSRGSDTEAF
NA	TRBJ2-2	TRBV4-3	ASSQELGARTGELF
TRBD1	TRBJ1-6	TRBV7-6	ASSSDRGNSPLH
NA	TRBJ1-1	TRBV9	ASSDVGVTEAF
NA	TRBJ2-6	TRBV5-6	ASSSILSSGANVLT
NA	TRBJ2-7	TRBV7-9	ASSPLPRPGLVREQY
TRBD1	TRBJ1-1	TRBV5-1	ASSLTPGQGNSEAF
NA	TRBJ1-2	TRBV2	ASPAGSFEGYT
NA	TRBJ1-1	TRBV30	AWSSHRQLNTEAF
NA	TRBJ1-5	TRBV6-1	TSSGISSNQPQH
NA	TRBJ2-6	TRBV6-2/TRBV6-3	ASSYGTDGSGANVLT
TRBD2	TRBJ2-5	TRBV4-2	ASSLRDGGEETQY
NA	TRBJ2-7	TRBV25-1	ASSSRARGWSYEQY
NA	TRBJ2-7	TRBV24-1	ATSNRFTYEQY
NA	TRBJ2-5	TRBV7-2	ASSSSFGETQY
NA	TRBJ2-3	TRBV12-3/TRBV12-4	ASSLGLGRTDTQY
TRBD1	TRBJ2-3	TRBV10-3	AISERTGLTTDTQY
NA	TRBJ2-3	TRBV4-1	ASSLRAGAEDTQY
TRBD2	TRBJ2-1	TRBV7-9	ASSHTSVEQF
NA	TRBJ2-7	TRBV25-1	ASSESLGYEQY
TRBD2	TRBJ2-5	TRBV12-3/TRBV12-4	ASSLTSGGVETQY
NA	TRBJ1-4	TRBV20-1	SVRRGPGVDNEKLF
TRBD1	TRBJ2-7	TRBV5-1	ASSFTGAPESYEQY
TRBD1	TRBJ2-5	TRBV2	ASSARQGQETQY
NA	TRBJ1-2	TRBV4-1	ASSQTRAANYGYT
NA	TRBJ2-3	TRBV9	ASSVVTDTQY
NA	TRBJ2-1	TRBV7-9	ASSQPDLEQF
TRBD1	TRBJ2-7	TRBV25-1	ASSACSPRDRDSPEDGEQY
NA	TRBJ2-7	TRBV25-1	ASRDYTDEQY
NA	TRBJ2-7	TRBV19	ASSTPKGTTYEQY
NA	TRBJ2-1	TRBV11-3	ASSPFRGYNEQV
NA	TRBJ1-2	TRBV7-2	ASSLSHYGYT
NA	TRBJ1-3	TRBV7-6	ASSPASGSTGNTIY